The TCR delta chain under discussion was sequenced for a study of gamma-delta T cells after stem cell transplantation. Trimming shortened V by 4 bases and J by 3 bases, and 11 bases separated the two germline ends. This CDR3 has 13 residues. From germline, CDR1 is GEAIGNYY and CDR2 EKD. There are a few counts of this clone. TCRdb's entry gives the protein of a much larger clone, which mismatches this DNA's translation at residue 6, likely from a read error; the protein reported here is translated from the DNA. TCRdb re-processed the RT-PCR reads using CATT. There are approximately 3,000 delta-chain clones in the sample; over 2% occur only once, and more than 25% lies in the top ten.

This clonotype originated in a human donor. It is not recorded whose cells these are; they may come from a transplant donor. Specimen: gamma-delta T cells. This chain connects TRDV2 to TRDJ1, with D perhaps TRDD3 (5 bases). CDR3 residues: CACEGVRSDKLIF. CDR3 coding DNA: TGTGCCTGTGAGGGGGTACGGTCCGATAAACTCATCTTT.